These 31 T cell receptor beta chains originate from one sample sequenced in a study of cytomegalovirus exposure and HLA in healthy donors (dated by TCRdb to the late 2010s). The method behind the library was the immunoSEQ multiplex PCR assay. The multiplex PCR relied on a mix of 60 forward primers for TCR Vbeta segments and 13 reverse primers for TCR Jbeta segments. In TCRdb, the immuneACCESS table is reduced to in-frame sequences with V and J assigned. These tables do not hold every clone; where another copy was compared, an unresolved V gene accounts for under half, and the others remain unexplained. A total of some 190,000 clones appear in this sample, around 76% of them only once. The ten largest clonotypes hold 1.5% to 1.7% of the sample. The source material was PBMCs. The receptors here all came from a man aged 35-49 years in good health and CMV-seronegative.

The chain recombines TRBV27 with TRBJ1-6; a possible D gene is TRBD1 (5 bases). CDR3 length: 14 amino acids. Trimming left V 6 bases short and J 7 bases short, with 13 bases between. CDR1 and CDR2 from the germline V gene are MNHEY and SMNVEV (reference sequence). The CDR3 reads CASRRGEKNSPLHF. The CDR3 DNA reads TGTGCCAGCAGACGGGGGGAGAAAAATTCACCCCTCCACTTT.

The rearrangement links TRBV28 to TRBJ1-1, with TRBD1 identical over 7 bases. The CDR3 is 16 residues long. J gave up 4 bases and V 5 bases, and 13 bases lay outside the gene matches. CDR1 and CDR2 from the germline V gene are MDHEN and SYDVKM. CDR3 residues: CASSPPDRAHTTEAFF. In nucleotides, the CDR3 is TGTGCCAGCAGTCCCCCCGACAGGGCTCATACCACTGAAGCTTTCTTT.

The rearrangement joins TRBV30 to TRBJ1-6; a weak D match, TRBD1 (6 bases). This CDR3 contains 15 residues. Germline V CDR1 and CDR2: GTSNPN, SVGIG (reference sequence). With 0 bases removed from V and 5 bases from J, the gap between germline ends came to 11 bases. This chain's CDR3 is CAWSVLGGDNSPLHF. DNA for the CDR3: TGTGCCTGGAGTGTTTTAGGGGGGGATAATTCACCCCTCCACTTT.

This clone was detected a few times. This rearrangement joins TRBV6-1 to TRBJ2-4, with D uncertain. The CDR3 length is 14 residues. CDR1 is MNHNS, CDR2 SASEGT, per germline. V dropped 4 bases and J dropped 0 bases, with 7 bases sitting between them. The CDR3 sequence: CASSGYRAKNIQYF. For the CDR3, the DNA is TGTGCCAGCAGTGGATACAGAGCCAAAAACATTCAGTACTTC.

This clone occurred once. This rearrangement joins TRBV18 to TRBJ2-2; TRBD1 matches 7 bases. The CDR3 sequence is 13 residues long. CDR1 KGHSH and CDR2 LQKENI come from the germline V gene. Unmatched junction bases numbered 1, after V lost 0 bases and J lost 9 bases. The CDR3 region has the DNA TGTGCCAGCTCACCACCGACAGGGAGGGAGCTGTTTTTT. It specifies CASSPPTGRELFF.

The chain links TRBV4-2 to TRBJ2-4; 12 nucleotides line up with TRBD1. The CDR3 covers 21 residues. With 3 bases clipped from V and 0 bases from J, the junction kept 15 bases outside the gene matches. The germline V gene encodes CDR1 LGHNA and CDR2 YNFKEQ. CDR3 bases: TGTGCCAGCAGCCAGATGGGGACAGGGGGCCGGGGATCCCTAGCCAAAAACATTCAGTACTTC. It is translated as CASSQMGTGGRGSLAKNIQYF.

The rearrangement joins TRBV10-3 to TRBJ2-7; 8 positions agree with TRBD2. Germline V gene data show CDR1 as ENHRY and CDR2 as SYGVKD. This CDR3 comprises 14 residues. Unmatched junction bases numbered 6, after V lost 7 bases and J lost 1 base. The CDR3 DNA is TGTGCCATCATGAATGGCGGGGGGTCCTACGAGCAGTACTTC. Protein: CAIMNGGGSYEQYF.

The rearrangement uses TRBV19 and TRBJ2-5, with D maybe TRBD2 (6 bases). Trimming removed 1 base at V and 3 bases at J, with 12 bases between. The CDR3 has 15 residues. CDR1 and CDR2 from the germline V gene are LNHDA and SQIVND (reference sequence). CDR3: CASSIGGGREETQYF. CDR3 DNA sequence: TGTGCCAGTAGTATAGGGGGAGGCCGGGAAGAGACCCAGTACTTC.

Written as DNA, the CDR3 is TGTGCCAGCAGGGCACACAATTATGGCTACACCTTC. Translating it yields CASRAHNYGYTF. J is TRBJ1-2 and V is TRBV6-5; no firm D call. The germline V gene has CDR1 MNHEY and CDR2 SVGAGI. V was cut by 6 bases and J by 5 bases, with 10 bases left in between. The CDR3 consists of 12 residues.

The chain joins TRBV5-1 to TRBJ1-1, with unresolved D. CDR3 length equals 13 residues. V lost 1 base and J 4 bases, leaving 8 bases between the germline ends. Germline V CDR1 and CDR2: SGHRS, YFSETQ. Here the CDR3 DNA reads TGCGCCAGCAGCTTGCAGGATAGCACTGAAGCTTTCTTT. Its protein product is CASSLQDSTEAFF.

This clone came up a few times. The rearrangement joins TRBV30 to TRBJ1-3; perhaps TRBD1 as D (5 bases). The V and J ends lost 6 bases and 3 bases respectively, with 9 bases between them. CDR1 GTSNPN and CDR2 SVGIG come from the germline V gene (reference sequence). The CDR3 covers 12 residues. CDR3 nucleotides: TGTGCCTGTCTCAGGGATGGAAACACCATATATTTT. Protein sequence: CACLRDGNTIYF.

The chain joins TRBV6-1 to TRBJ2-5; D perhaps matches TRBD2 (6 bases). Trimming shortened V by 0 bases and J by 2 bases, and 10 bases separated the two germline ends. Per germline, CDR1 MNHNS and CDR2 SASEGT. The length of the CDR3 is 15 residues. This CDR3 reads CASSEALAQQETQYF. CDR3 bases: TGTGCCAGCAGTGAAGCCCTAGCGCAGCAAGAGACCCAGTACTTC.

The chain recombines TRBV20-1 with TRBJ2-3, with a possible D match to TRBD2 (6 bases). Trimming cost V 6 bases and J 11 bases, with 15 bases left between them. This CDR3 is built from 11 residues. Per germline, CDR1 DFQATT and CDR2 SNEGSKA (reference sequence). The CDR3 is CSAREALGQYF. DNA for the CDR3: TGCAGTGCCAGGGAGGCCTTGGGGCAGTATTTT.

V usage is TRBV28 and J usage is TRBJ2-7; D possibly corresponds to TRBD2 (7 bases). The CDR3 runs 15 residues. V gave up 2 bases and J gave up 0 bases, with 11 bases separating them. The V gene's germline CDR1 is MDHEN and CDR2 SYDVKM. Here the CDR3 reads CASSLRGGGSYEQYF. The CDR3 DNA follows: TGTGCCAGCAGTTTAAGGGGGGGAGGCTCCTACGAGCAGTACTTC.

The chain employs TRBV7-2 and TRBJ2-5; tentative D call: TRBD2 (5 bases). This CDR3 spans 15 amino acids. V lost 1 base, J lost 5 bases, and 14 bases lay in between. CDR1 is SGHTA, CDR2 FQGNSA, per germline. CDR3 amino acids: CASSLEIGVGETQYF. The CDR3 coding sequence is TGTGCCAGCAGCTTAGAAATCGGGGTGGGGGAGACCCAGTACTTC. Using reference TRBV7-2 and TRBJ2-5 for the parts outside the CDR3, the full variable domain is GAGVSQSPSNKVTEKGKDVELRCDPISGHTALYWYRQSLGQGLEFLIYFQGNSAPDKSGLPSDRFSAERTGGSVSTLTIQRTQQEDSAVYLCASSLEIGVGETQYFGPGTRLLVL.

V is TRBV6-5 and J is TRBJ1-1; a weak D match, TRBD1 (5 bases). Germline V CDR1 and CDR2: MNHEY, SVGAGI. The CDR3 loop spans 14 amino acids. Trimming cost V 2 bases and J 1 base, with 8 bases left between them. In nucleotides, the CDR3 is TGTGCCAGCAGTTACGGCAGGGAGAACACTGAAGCTTTCTTT. It is translated as CASSYGRENTEAFF.

The rearrangement joins TRBV6-6 to TRBJ2-5; D call uncertain. Deletions cut 6 bases from V and 10 bases from J, with 15 bases between. The CDR3 loop spans 12 amino acids. Germline V gene data show CDR1 as MNHNY and CDR2 as SVGAGI (reference sequence). Written as DNA, the CDR3 is TGTGCCAGCAGCTCTCGACCGAGGAGCCAGTACTTC. Protein sequence: CASSSRPRSQYF.

This clone has just one count. The V call is TRBV29-1, the J call TRBJ2-1, with TRBD1 matching 8 bases. The CDR3 consists of 15 residues. Germline CDR1 SQVTM, CDR2 ANQGSEA. Trimming cost V 4 bases and J 4 bases; bases outside gene matches: 9. CDR3 sequence reads: CSVVGTGSTYNEQFF. CDR3 coding DNA: TGCAGCGTTGTCGGGACAGGCAGTACTTACAATGAGCAGTTCTTC.

The chain is built from TRBV4-2 and TRBJ2-7; 9 bases are a match to TRBD2. The ends lost 0 bases at V and 4 bases at J; junction bases unmatched: 4. There are 15 residues in the CDR3. From germline, CDR1 is LGHNA and CDR2 YNFKEQ. The DNA for the CDR3 is TGTGCCAGCAGCCAAGATCGGACTAGCGTGTACGAGCAGTACTTC. Its translation is CASSQDRTSVYEQYF.

V is TRBV4-3 and J is TRBJ1-1; the D gene is possibly TRBD1 (5 bases). The germline gives CDR1 LGHNA, CDR2 YSLEER. With 0 bases removed from V and 5 bases from J, the gap between germline ends came to 13 bases. The CDR3 spans 15 residues. The CDR3 DNA reads as TGCGCCAGCAGCCAAGATGTAAGGGGAAGGACTGAAGCTTTCTTT. As protein: CASSQDVRGRTEAFF.

The chain joins TRBV6-5 to TRBJ1-2; tentative D call: TRBD1 (6 bases). The CDR3 sequence is 16 residues long. Germline V gene lookup returns CDR1 MNHEY and CDR2 SVGAGI. Trimming cost V 4 bases and J 4 bases, with 19 bases left between them. DNA of the CDR3: TGTGCCAGCAGTTCCCGGGACACCGGGATGAGCTATGGCTACACCTTC. Its translation is CASSSRDTGMSYGYTF.

DNA for the CDR3: TGTGCCAGCAGTTTAATCCAGGGGGACGTGAACACTGAAGCTTTCTTT. Residues: CASSLIQGDVNTEAFF. The chain uses TRBV28 and TRBJ1-1; 7 nucleotides agree with TRBD1. This CDR3 has 16 amino acids. Unmatched junction bases numbered 6, after V lost 2 bases and J lost 0 bases. The germline V gene encodes CDR1 MDHEN and CDR2 SYDVKM.

The rearrangement uses TRBV7-9 and TRBJ1-2; TRBD1 matches at 9 bases. Germline CDR1 is SEHNR and CDR2 is FQNEAQ (reference sequence). The CDR3 runs to 13 residues. J was trimmed by 7 bases and V by 5 bases; bases with no gene match: 5. This CDR3 is CASSATGGFGYTF. In DNA form, the CDR3 reads TGTGCCAGCAGCGCCACAGGGGGCTTTGGCTACACCTTC.

Concerning this clone: One end of the junction fails to match germline, which may point to a read error. The CDR3 bases are TGTGCCAGCAGCTCGTTGAATCGCGCCTCTATCTTC. Translated: CASSSLNRASIF. The rearrangement uses TRBV5-8 and TRBJ2-7; D uncertain. The CDR3 is 12 amino acids. Germline V gene sequence: CDR1 SGHTS, CDR2 YDEGEE. Full variable domain (missing parts from reference TRBV5-8 and TRBJ2-7): EAGVTQSPTHLIKTRGQQATLRCSPISGHTSVYWYQQALGLGLQFLLWYDEGEERNRGNFPPRFSGRQFPNYSSELNVNALELEDSALYLCASSSLNRASIFGPGTRLTVT.

The chain combines TRBV9 with TRBJ1-2, with 7 bases identical to TRBD1. J was trimmed by 3 bases and V by 3 bases; bases with no gene match: 11. This CDR3 has 16 residues. Per the germline V gene, CDR1 is SGDLS and CDR2 is YYNGEE. CDR3 in amino acids: CASSGRQGIGDYGYTF. CDR3 nucleotides: TGTGCCAGCAGCGGACGACAGGGCATCGGGGACTATGGCTACACCTTC.

This clone has only a few counts. The chain combines TRBV11-2 with TRBJ1-4; 8 bases fit TRBD1. The length of the CDR3 is 15 residues. Germline lookup yields CDR1 SGHAT and CDR2 FQNNGV. The V and J ends lost 4 bases and 7 bases, in that order; junction bases with no gene match: 8. This CDR3 is CASSYIGQGPEKLFF. In DNA form, the CDR3 reads TGTGCCAGCAGCTACATCGGACAGGGACCTGAAAAACTGTTTTTT.

V usage is TRBV7-9 and J usage is TRBJ2-5; 10 positions match TRBD2. V shed 5 bases, J shed 6 bases, and the junction held 12 bases outside the gene matches. CDR1 SEHNR and CDR2 FQNEAQ come from the germline V gene (reference sequence). The CDR3 runs 16 residues. This chain's CDR3 is CASSPPGAGGRKTQYF. The CDR3 DNA sequence: TGTGCCAGCAGCCCCCCGGGAGCGGGAGGGAGAAAGACCCAGTACTTC. Variable domain in full (rest from reference TRBV7-9 and TRBJ2-5): DTGVSQNPRHKITKRGQNVTFRCDPISEHNRLYWYRQTLGQGPEFLTYFQNEAQLEKSRLLSDRFSAERPKGSFSTLEIQRTEQGDSAMYLCASSPPGAGGRKTQYFGPGTRLLVL.

The genes are TRBV19 and TRBJ1-5, with 7 bases aligning to TRBD1. Germline loops: CDR1 LNHDA, CDR2 SQIVND (reference sequence). V lost 8 bases to trimming and J lost 4 bases; unmatched junction nucleotides: 2. CDR3 length equals 12 residues. In DNA form, the CDR3 reads TGTGCCAGTTCGGACAGGAATCAGCCCCAGCATTTT. Its protein product is CASSDRNQPQHF.

The V gene is TRBV14, the J gene TRBJ2-5, with a weak D call TRBD2 (6 bases). There are 14 residues in the CDR3. With 2 bases removed from V and 7 bases from J, the gap between germline ends came to 14 bases. Germline values: CDR1 SGHDN, CDR2 FVKESK. DNA of the CDR3: TGTGCCAGCAGCCAACTAGCGACCAGCACGACCCAGTACTTC. Amino acids: CASSQLATSTTQYF.

The rearrangement uses TRBV5-1 and TRBJ2-5; D gene unclear. This CDR3 comprises 13 residues. Trimming removed 1 base from V and 5 bases from J, with 9 bases in between. Germline V lookup: CDR1 SGHRS, CDR2 YFSETQ. CDR3 loop: CASSLTPGETQYF. The CDR3 nucleotides are TGCGCCAGCAGCTTGACTCCAGGCGAGACCCAGTACTTC.

Here the CDR3 reads CASSNVGRDEQYF. Written as DNA, the CDR3 is TGTGCCAGCAGTAACGTCGGGCGGGACGAGCAGTACTTC. The chain links TRBV6-5 to TRBJ2-7, with D maybe TRBD2 (5 bases). The germline V and J ends were trimmed by 5 bases and 5 bases, with 13 bases remaining between them. CDR1 and CDR2 from the germline V gene are MNHEY and SVGAGI. The CDR3 has 13 residues.